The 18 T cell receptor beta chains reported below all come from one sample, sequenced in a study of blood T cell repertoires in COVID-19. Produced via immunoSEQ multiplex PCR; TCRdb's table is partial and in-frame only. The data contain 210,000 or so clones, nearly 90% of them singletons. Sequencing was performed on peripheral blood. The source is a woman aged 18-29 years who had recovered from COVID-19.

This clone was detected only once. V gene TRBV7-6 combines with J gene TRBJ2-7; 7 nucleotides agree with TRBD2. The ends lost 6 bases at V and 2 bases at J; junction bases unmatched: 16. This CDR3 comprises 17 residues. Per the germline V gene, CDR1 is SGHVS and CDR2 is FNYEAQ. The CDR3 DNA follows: TGTGCCAGCAGTAAGACACAGACAGCGGGACCCACCTACGAGCAGTACTTC. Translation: CASSKTQTAGPTYEQYF. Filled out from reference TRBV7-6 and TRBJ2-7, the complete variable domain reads GAGVSQSPRYKVTKRGQDVALRCDPISGHVSLYWYRQALGQGPEFLTYFNYEAQQDKSGLPNDRFSAERPEGSISTLTIQRTEQRDSAMYRCASSKTQTAGPTYEQYFGPGTRLTVT.

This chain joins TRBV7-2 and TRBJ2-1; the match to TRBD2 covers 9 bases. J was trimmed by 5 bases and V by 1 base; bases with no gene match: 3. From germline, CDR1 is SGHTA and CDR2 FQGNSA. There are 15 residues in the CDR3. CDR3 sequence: CASSLGSGSNNEQFF. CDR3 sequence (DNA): TGTGCCAGCAGCTTAGGTAGCGGGAGTAACAATGAGCAGTTCTTC. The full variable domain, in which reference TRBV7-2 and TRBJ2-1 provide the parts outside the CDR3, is GAGVSQSPSNKVTEKGKDVELRCDPISGHTALYWYRQSLGQGLEFLIYFQGNSAPDKSGLPSDRFSAERTGGSVSTLTIQRTQQEDSAVYLCASSLGSGSNNEQFFGPGTRLTVL.

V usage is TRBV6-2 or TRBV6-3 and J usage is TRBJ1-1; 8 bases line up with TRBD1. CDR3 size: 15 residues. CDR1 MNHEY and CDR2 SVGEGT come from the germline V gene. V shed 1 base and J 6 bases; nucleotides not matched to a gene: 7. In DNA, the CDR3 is TGTGCCAGCAGTTACTTGGACAGGGTTACGGCTGAAGCTTTCTTT. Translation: CASSYLDRVTAEAFF.

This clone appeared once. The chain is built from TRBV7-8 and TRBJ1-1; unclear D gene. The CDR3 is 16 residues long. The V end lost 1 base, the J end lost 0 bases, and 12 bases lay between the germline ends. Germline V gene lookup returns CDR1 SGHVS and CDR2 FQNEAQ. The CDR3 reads CASSLVGARMNTEAFF. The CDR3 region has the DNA TGTGCCAGCAGCTTAGTTGGAGCTCGGATGAACACTGAAGCTTTCTTT.

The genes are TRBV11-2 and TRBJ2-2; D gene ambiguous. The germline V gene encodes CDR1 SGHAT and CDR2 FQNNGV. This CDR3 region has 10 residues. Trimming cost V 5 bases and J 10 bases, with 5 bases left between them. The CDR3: CASSPQELFF. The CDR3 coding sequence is TGTGCCAGCAGCCCCCAGGAGCTGTTTTTT. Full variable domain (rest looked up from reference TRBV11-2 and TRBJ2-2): EAGVAQSPRYKIIEKRQSVAFWCNPISGHATLYWYQQILGQGPKLLIQFQNNGVVDDSQLPKDRFSAERLKGVDSTLKIQPAKLEDSAVYLCASSPQELFFGEGSRLTVL.

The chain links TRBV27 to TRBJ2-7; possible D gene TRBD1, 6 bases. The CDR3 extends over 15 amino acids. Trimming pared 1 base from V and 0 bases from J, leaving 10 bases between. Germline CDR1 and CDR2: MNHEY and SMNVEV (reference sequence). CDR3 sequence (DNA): TGTGCCAGCAGTTTATTCGGACAGACCTCCTACGAGCAGTACTTC. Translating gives CASSLFGQTSYEQYF.

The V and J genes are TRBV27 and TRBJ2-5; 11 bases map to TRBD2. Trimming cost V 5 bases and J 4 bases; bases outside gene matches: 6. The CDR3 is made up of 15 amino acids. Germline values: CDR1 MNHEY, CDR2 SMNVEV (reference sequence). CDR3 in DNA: TGTGCCAGCAGTACACTAGCGGGAGAACGAGAGACCCAGTACTTC. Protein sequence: CASSTLAGERETQYF.

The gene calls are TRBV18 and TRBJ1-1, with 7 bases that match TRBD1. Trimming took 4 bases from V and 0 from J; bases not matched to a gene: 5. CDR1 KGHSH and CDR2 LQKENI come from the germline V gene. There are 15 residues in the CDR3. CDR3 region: CASSRAGTVNTEAFF. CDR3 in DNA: TGTGCCAGCTCACGAGCCGGGACAGTGAACACTGAAGCTTTCTTT. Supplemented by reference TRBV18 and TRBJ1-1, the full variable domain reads NAGVMQNPRHLVRRRGQEARLRCSPMKGHSHVYWYRQLPEEGLKFMVYLQKENIIDESGMPKERFSAEFPKEGPSILRIQQVVRGDSAAYFCASSRAGTVNTEAFFGQGTRLTVV.

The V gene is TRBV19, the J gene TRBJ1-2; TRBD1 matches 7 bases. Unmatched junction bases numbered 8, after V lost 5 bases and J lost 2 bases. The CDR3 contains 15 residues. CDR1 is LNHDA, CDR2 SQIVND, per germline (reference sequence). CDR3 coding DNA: TGTGCCAGTAGTGTACAGGGACAGAAGAACTATGGCTACACCTTC. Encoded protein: CASSVQGQKNYGYTF.

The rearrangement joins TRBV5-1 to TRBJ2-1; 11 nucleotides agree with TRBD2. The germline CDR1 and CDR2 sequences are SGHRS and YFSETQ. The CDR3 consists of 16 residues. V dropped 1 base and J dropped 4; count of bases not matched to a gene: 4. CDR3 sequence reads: CASSLRIAGGYNEQFF. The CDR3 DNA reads TGCGCCAGCAGCTTGCGAATAGCGGGAGGGTACAATGAGCAGTTCTTC.

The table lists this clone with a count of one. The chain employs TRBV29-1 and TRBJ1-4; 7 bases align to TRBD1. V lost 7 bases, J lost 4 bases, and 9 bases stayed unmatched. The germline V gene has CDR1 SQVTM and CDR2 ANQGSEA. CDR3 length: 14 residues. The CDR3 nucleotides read TGCAGCGGGAGATACGGGACAGATAATGAAAAACTGTTTTTT. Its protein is CSGRYGTDNEKLFF.

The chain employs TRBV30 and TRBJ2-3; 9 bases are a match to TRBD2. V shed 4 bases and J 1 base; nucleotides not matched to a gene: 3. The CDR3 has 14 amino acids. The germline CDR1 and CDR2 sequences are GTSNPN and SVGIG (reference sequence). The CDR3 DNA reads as TGTGCCTGGACCTCTAGCGGGGGCACAGATACGCAGTATTTT. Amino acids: CAWTSSGGTDTQYF.

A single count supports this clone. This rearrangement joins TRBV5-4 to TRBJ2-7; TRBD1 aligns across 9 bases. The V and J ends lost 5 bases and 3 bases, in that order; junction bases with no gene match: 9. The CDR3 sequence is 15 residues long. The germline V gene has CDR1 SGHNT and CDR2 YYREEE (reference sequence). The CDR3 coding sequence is TGTGCCAGCAGTTTTGGACAGGGGTACGTCTACGAGCAGTACTTC. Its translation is CASSFGQGYVYEQYF.

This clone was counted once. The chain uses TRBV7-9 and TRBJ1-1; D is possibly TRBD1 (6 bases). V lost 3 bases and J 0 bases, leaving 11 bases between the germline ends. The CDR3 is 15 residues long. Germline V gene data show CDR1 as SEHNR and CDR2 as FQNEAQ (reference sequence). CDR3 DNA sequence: TGTGCCAGCAGCTTCTCGCAGGGGATGAACACTGAAGCTTTCTTT. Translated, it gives CASSFSQGMNTEAFF. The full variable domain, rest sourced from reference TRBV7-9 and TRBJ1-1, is DTGVSQNPRHKITKRGQNVTFRCDPISEHNRLYWYRQTLGQGPEFLTYFQNEAQLEKSRLLSDRFSAERPKGSFSTLEIQRTEQGDSAMYLCASSFSQGMNTEAFFGQGTRLTVV.

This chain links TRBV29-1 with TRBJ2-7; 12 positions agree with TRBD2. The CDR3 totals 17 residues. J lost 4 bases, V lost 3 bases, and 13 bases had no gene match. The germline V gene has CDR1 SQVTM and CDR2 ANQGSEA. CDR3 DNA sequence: TGCAGCGTTGACGCCTCCATACTAGCGGGAGGAGTTTACGAGCAGTACTTC. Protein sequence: CSVDASILAGGVYEQYF.

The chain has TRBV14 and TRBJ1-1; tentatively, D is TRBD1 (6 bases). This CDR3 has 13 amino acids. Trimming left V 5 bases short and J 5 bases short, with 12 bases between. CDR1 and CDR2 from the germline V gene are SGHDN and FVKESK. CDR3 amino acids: CASSIQGGTEAFF. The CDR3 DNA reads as TGTGCCAGCAGCATACAGGGTGGGACTGAAGCTTTCTTT.

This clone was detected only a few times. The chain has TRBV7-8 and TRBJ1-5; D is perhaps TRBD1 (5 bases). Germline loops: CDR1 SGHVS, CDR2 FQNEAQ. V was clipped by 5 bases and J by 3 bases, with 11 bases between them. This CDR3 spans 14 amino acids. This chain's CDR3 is CASSRDGNNQPQHF. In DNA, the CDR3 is TGTGCCAGCAGCCGGGACGGGAACAATCAGCCCCAGCATTTT.

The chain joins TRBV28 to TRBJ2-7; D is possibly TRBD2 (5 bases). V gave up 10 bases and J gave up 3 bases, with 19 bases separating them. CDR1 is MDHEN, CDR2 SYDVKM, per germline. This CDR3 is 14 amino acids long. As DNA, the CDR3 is TGTGCCACCAAAGCCCTCGGGGTTTTCTACGAGCAGTACTTC. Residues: CATKALGVFYEQYF.